The 20 T cell receptor beta chains reported below all come from one sample, sequenced in a study of T-cell reconstitution after alpha-beta-depleted transplantation in children. Unique molecular identifiers were used to barcode this TCRbeta library. TCRdb reprocessed the PCR reads via MiXCR and lists one record per CDR3 protein. This sample yields around 440,000 distinct CDR3 sequences, of which roughly 17% are seen a single time; 25% to 35% belongs to the top ten. This specimen was PBMCs, mostly from graft donor cells, taken 360 days after TCRalphabeta/CD19-depleted stem cell transplant. The source of these receptors is a boy in the first two years of life who had a stem cell transplant for Wiskott-Aldrich syndrome, so the T cells may come from the graft donor.

V usage is TRBV29-1 and J usage is TRBJ2-1, with 12 bases matching TRBD2. CDR1 is SQVTM and CDR2 is ANQGSEA in the germline V gene. V gave up 6 bases and J gave up 5 bases; unmatched junction bases: 8. This CDR3 has 15 amino acids. The CDR3 bases are TGCAGCGTACCCCCGGGACTAGCGGGCAACAATGAGCAGTTCTTC. Translation gives CSVPPGLAGNNEQFF.

This clonotype was seen a handful of times. The J gene is TRBJ2-1, the V gene TRBV7-2; D remains unclear. Germline loops: CDR1 SGHTA, CDR2 FQGNSA. V dropped 0 bases and J dropped 3 bases, with 9 bases sitting between them. The CDR3 extends over 15 amino acids. CDR3 amino acids: CASSLAVGGYNEQFF. CDR3 bases: TGTGCCAGCAGCTTAGCGGTGGGCGGCTACAATGAGCAGTTCTTC. Using reference TRBV7-2 and TRBJ2-1 for the parts outside the CDR3, the full variable domain is GAGVSQSPSNKVTEKGKDVELRCDPISGHTALYWYRQSLGQGLEFLIYFQGNSAPDKSGLPSDRFSAERTGGSVSTLTIQRTQQEDSAVYLCASSLAVGGYNEQFFGPGTRLTVL.

This clonotype has more than one count but fewer than ten. The chain links TRBV10-2 to TRBJ2-5; 8 positions agree with TRBD1. Germline V gives CDR1 WSHSY, CDR2 SAAADI. The CDR3 runs to 12 residues. After removal of 5 bases from V and 6 bases from J, the junction contained 2 bases not matched to a gene. Here the CDR3 reads CASSSRGQTQYF. CDR3 bases: TGCGCCAGCAGTTCCAGGGGGCAGACCCAGTACTTC.

In this sample, this clonotype turned up a few times. The genes are TRBV7-9 and TRBJ2-7, with D possibly being TRBD1 (6 bases). CDR1 and CDR2 (germline): SEHNR, FQNEAQ (reference sequence). This CDR3 region has 14 residues. Trimming removed 4 bases at V and 5 bases at J, with 15 bases between. The CDR3 spells CASSSSTGLHEQYF. In DNA, the CDR3 is TGTGCCAGCAGCTCCTCTACAGGGCTGCACGAGCAGTACTTC.

This clonotype was seen only a few times. The chain joins TRBV18 to TRBJ2-1; 7 bases fit TRBD1. This CDR3 contains 15 residues. Germline trimming cut 2 bases from V and 5 bases from J; bases unmatched to any gene: 6. Per the germline V gene, CDR1 is KGHSH and CDR2 is LQKENI. The CDR3 reads CASSPRQGLHNEQFF. The CDR3 nucleotides read TGTGCCAGCTCACCAAGACAGGGTCTCCACAATGAGCAGTTCTTC.

This clonotype was seen a handful of times. The V gene is TRBV6-5, the J gene TRBJ2-5; TRBD1 is a possible D gene (5 bases). This CDR3 is built from 16 residues. V lost 2 bases and J lost 3, with 16 bases in between. CDR1 is MNHEY and CDR2 is SVGAGI in the germline V gene. The CDR3 loop reads CASSYGSLWGKETQYF. The DNA for the CDR3 is TGTGCCAGCAGTTACGGATCTCTTTGGGGCAAAGAGACCCAGTACTTC.

This chain joins TRBV5-1 and TRBJ2-7; no firm D call. From germline, CDR1 is SGHRS and CDR2 YFSETQ. This CDR3 spans 11 amino acids. With 2 bases removed from V and 5 bases from J, the gap between germline ends came to 5 bases. The DNA for the CDR3 is TGCGCCAGCAGCTTAATGGACGAGCAGTACTTC. It specifies CASSLMDEQYF.

This clonotype came up a few times. The chain combines TRBV5-1 with TRBJ2-2; 7 bases align to TRBD2. The germline V gene encodes CDR1 SGHRS and CDR2 YFSETQ. J was trimmed by 2 bases and V by 0 bases; bases with no gene match: 4. This CDR3 has 16 amino acids. CDR3 bases: TGCGCCAGCAGCTTGGTGGCTAGCGGTAACACCGGGGAGCTGTTTTTT. It is translated as CASSLVASGNTGELFF.

The J gene is TRBJ2-5, the V gene TRBV10-3; the D gene is possibly TRBD1 (6 bases). The CDR3 runs 15 residues. Looked up from germline, CDR1 is ENHRY and CDR2 is SYGVKD. Trimming took 5 bases from V and 1 from J, leaving 14 bases between them. Here the CDR3 DNA reads TGTGCCATCAGTAAGCTCGGACAGTTCCAAGAGACCCAGTACTTC. This gives the protein CAISKLGQFQETQYF.

This clonotype was seen only a few times. This rearrangement joins TRBV5-6 to TRBJ1-6; maybe TRBD1 (6 bases). Germline CDR1 is SGHDT and CDR2 is YYEEEE. The CDR3 contains 15 residues. V was shortened by 2 bases and J by 7 bases, with 13 bases between the two germline ends. The CDR3 sequence: CASSFRTVRNSPLHF. CDR3 DNA: TGTGCCAGCAGCTTCCGGACAGTTAGGAATTCACCCCTCCACTTT.

This clonotype was recorded a few times. The chain has TRBV12-3 or TRBV12-4 and TRBJ2-1; no clear D gene. V dropped 7 bases and J dropped 4 bases, with 8 bases sitting between them. This CDR3 comprises 12 residues. CDR3 in DNA: TGTGCCAGCACCCTTAGGTACAATGAGCAGTTCTTC. As protein: CASTLRYNEQFF.

This clonotype was seen more than once but under ten times. The V gene is TRBV5-1, the J gene TRBJ2-2; TRBD1 aligns across 7 bases. The ends lost 2 bases at V and 5 bases at J; junction bases unmatched: 6. The CDR3 runs 15 residues. The V gene's germline CDR1 is SGHRS and CDR2 YFSETQ. This CDR3 reads CASSFPGQRTGELFF. CDR3 DNA: TGCGCCAGCAGCTTTCCGGGACAGAGAACCGGGGAGCTGTTTTTT. Variable domain in full (rest from reference TRBV5-1 and TRBJ2-2): KAGVTQTPRYLIKTRGQQVTLSCSPISGHRSVSWYQQTPGQGLQFLFEYFSETQRNKGNFPGRFSGRQFSNSRSEMNVSTLELGDSALYLCASSFPGQRTGELFFGEGSRLTVL.

This chain links TRBV28 with TRBJ2-5; 8 positions match TRBD1. There are 14 residues in the CDR3. Germline V gene lookup returns CDR1 MDHEN and CDR2 SYDVKM. The V gene end was trimmed by 7 bases and the J gene end by 4 bases; junction bases not matched to a gene: 8. CDR3 nucleotide sequence: TGTGCCAGCAATCGACAGGGGCTGAGAGAGACCCAGTACTTC. Translating it yields CASNRQGLRETQYF.

This clonotype was seen only a few times. This rearrangement joins TRBV6-6 to TRBJ2-1; 11 positions agree with TRBD2. Germline V lookup: CDR1 MNHNY, CDR2 SVGAGI (reference sequence). The CDR3 totals 13 residues. The V segment lost 9 bases and the J segment 7 bases; nucleotides outside the gene matches: 5. Here the CDR3 DNA reads TGTGCCAGTACTAGCGGGAGTAAGAATGAGCAGTTCTTC. It specifies CASTSGSKNEQFF.

This chain joins TRBV20-1 and TRBJ1-2; D is perhaps TRBD1 (5 bases). The CDR3 extends over 14 amino acids. The V and J ends lost 0 bases and 3 bases respectively, with 11 bases between them. Germline-derived CDR1 and CDR2 are DFQATT and SNEGSKA (reference sequence). The CDR3 loop is CSARDKGFYYGYTF. The DNA of the CDR3 is TGCAGTGCTAGAGATAAGGGGTTCTACTATGGCTACACCTTC.

This clonotype was observed many times. The J gene is TRBJ2-4, the V gene TRBV4-3; D possibly corresponds to TRBD2 (6 bases). The CDR3 is 16 residues long. V was trimmed by 1 base and J by 3 bases, leaving 13 bases between them. Per the germline V gene, CDR1 is LGHNA and CDR2 is YSLEER. This CDR3 reads CASSQGARGYKNIQYF. DNA of the CDR3: TGCGCCAGCAGCCAAGGAGCGCGGGGATACAAAAACATTCAGTACTTC.

In its sample, this clonotype was seen a few times. The J gene is TRBJ2-3, the V gene TRBV9; 8 bases align to TRBD2. The V and J ends lost 0 bases and 0 bases, in that order; junction bases with no gene match: 9. The CDR3 extends over 18 amino acids. Germline-derived CDR1 and CDR2 are SGDLS and YYNGEE. The CDR3 DNA sequence: TGTGCCAGCAGCGTAGGTGGCGGGAGGACCAGTAGCACAGATACGCAGTATTTT. It is translated as CASSVGGGRTSSTDTQYF. Full variable domain (outside the CDR3, taken from reference TRBV9 and TRBJ2-3): DSGVTQTPKHLITATGQRVTLRCSPRSGDLSVYWYQQSLDQGLQFLIQYYNGEERAKGNILERFSAQQFPDLHSELNLSSLELGDSALYFCASSVGGGRTSSTDTQYFGPGTRLTVL.

V usage is TRBV7-2 and J usage is TRBJ2-7; 7 nucleotides align to TRBD2. The CDR3 covers 15 residues. Trimming at V came to 5 bases and at J to 3 bases, leaving 10 bases not matched to a gene. Germline V gene lookup returns CDR1 SGHTA and CDR2 FQGNSA. The CDR3 protein is CASSRNGGVVYEQYF. CDR3 DNA: TGTGCCAGCAGCCGTAATGGGGGGGTTGTCTACGAGCAGTACTTC. Variable domain in full (rest from reference TRBV7-2 and TRBJ2-7): GAGVSQSPSNKVTEKGKDVELRCDPISGHTALYWYRQSLGQGLEFLIYFQGNSAPDKSGLPSDRFSAERTGGSVSTLTIQRTQQEDSAVYLCASSRNGGVVYEQYFGPGTRLTVT.

In its sample, this clonotype was seen a few times. The rearrangement links TRBV5-5 to TRBJ2-1; possibly TRBD1 or TRBD2 for D (5 bases each). Deletions cut 3 bases from V and 5 bases from J, with 15 bases between. The CDR3 totals 15 residues. Germline V CDR1 and CDR2: SGHKS, YYEKEE (reference sequence). CDR3 nucleotides: TGTGCCAGCAGCTGGGGGAGTCCGGGGCACAATGAGCAGTTCTTC. Protein product: CASSWGSPGHNEQFF.

This clonotype showed up many times. The CDR3 DNA reads TGCAGTTTTGCCCGACGGGGGCCGGGCGGGGAGCTGTTTTTT. Translated: CSFARRGPGGELFF. V gene TRBV20-1 combines with J gene TRBJ2-2, with D perhaps being TRBD1 or TRBD2 (6 bases each). This CDR3 region has 14 residues. With 8 bases removed from V and 7 bases from J, the gap between germline ends came to 20 bases. Germline V gives CDR1 DFQATT, CDR2 SNEGSKA (reference sequence).